This T cell receptor (beta chain) was captured in a study of spatial heterogeneity in lung cancer. This CDR3 has 15 amino acids. Germline loops: CDR1 MNHEY, CDR2 SVGEGT. Germline trimming cut 9 bases from V and 5 bases from J; bases unmatched to any gene: 11. Time point defined: sample taken at primary tumor resection. MiXCR was run by TCRdb on the 5' RACE reads, yielding one entry per CDR3 protein. This sample has just under 95,000 distinct CDR3 sequences, with about an eighth found just once. The receptor was derived from a male donor with early-stage non-small cell lung cancer. The sequenced sample was PBMCs, obtained at surgery. The chain recombines TRBV6-2 or TRBV6-3 with TRBJ2-2; 8 nucleotides line up with TRBD1. Written as DNA, the CDR3 is TGTGCCAGTCTGACAGGGGAGCGTTTGACCGGGGAGCTGTTTTTT. Encoded protein: CASLTGERLTGELFF.